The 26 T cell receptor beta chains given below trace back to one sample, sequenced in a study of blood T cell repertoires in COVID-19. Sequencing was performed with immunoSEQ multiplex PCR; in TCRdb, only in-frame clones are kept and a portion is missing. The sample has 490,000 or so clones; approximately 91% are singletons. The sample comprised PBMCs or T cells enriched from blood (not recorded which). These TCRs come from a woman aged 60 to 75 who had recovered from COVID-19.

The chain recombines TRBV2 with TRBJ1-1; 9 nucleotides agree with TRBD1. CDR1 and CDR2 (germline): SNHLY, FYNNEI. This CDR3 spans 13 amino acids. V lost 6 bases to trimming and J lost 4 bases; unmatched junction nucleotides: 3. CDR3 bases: TGTGCCAGCAGGGGGGACAGGGTCACTGAAGCTTTCTTT. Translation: CASRGDRVTEAFF.

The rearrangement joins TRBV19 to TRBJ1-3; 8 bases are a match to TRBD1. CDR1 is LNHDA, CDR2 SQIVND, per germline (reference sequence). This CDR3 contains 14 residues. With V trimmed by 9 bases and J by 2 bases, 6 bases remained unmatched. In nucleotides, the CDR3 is TGTGCCAGCCAAGACAGGGGCGCTGGAAACACCATATATTTT. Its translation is CASQDRGAGNTIYF.

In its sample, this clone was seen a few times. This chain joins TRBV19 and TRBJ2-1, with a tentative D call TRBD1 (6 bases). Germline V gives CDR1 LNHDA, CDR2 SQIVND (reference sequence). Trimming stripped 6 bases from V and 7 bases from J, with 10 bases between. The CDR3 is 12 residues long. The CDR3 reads CASSPQGNEQFF. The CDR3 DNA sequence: TGTGCCAGTAGCCCACAGGGAAATGAGCAGTTCTTC.

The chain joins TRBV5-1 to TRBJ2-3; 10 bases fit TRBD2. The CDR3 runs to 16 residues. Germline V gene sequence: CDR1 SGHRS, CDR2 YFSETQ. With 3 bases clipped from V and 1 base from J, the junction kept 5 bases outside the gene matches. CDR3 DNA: TGCGCCAGCAGCTCCGGGGGGACTAGCGGCACAGATACGCAGTATTTT. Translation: CASSSGGTSGTDTQYF.

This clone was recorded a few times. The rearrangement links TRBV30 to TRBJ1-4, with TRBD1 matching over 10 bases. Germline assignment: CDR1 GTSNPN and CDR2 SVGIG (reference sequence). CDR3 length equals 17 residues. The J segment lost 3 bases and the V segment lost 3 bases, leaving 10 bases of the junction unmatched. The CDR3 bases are TGTGCCTGGAGCTCTAAGGACAGGGGGGTAGCTAATGAAAAACTGTTTTTT. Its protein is CAWSSKDRGVANEKLFF.

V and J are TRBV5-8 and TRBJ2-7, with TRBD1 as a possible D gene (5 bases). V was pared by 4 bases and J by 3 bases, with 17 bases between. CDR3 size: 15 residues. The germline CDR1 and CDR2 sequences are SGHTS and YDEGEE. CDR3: CASSQDSAGYYEQYV. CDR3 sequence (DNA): TGTGCCAGCAGCCAGGATTCGGCAGGGTACTACGAGCAGTACGTC.

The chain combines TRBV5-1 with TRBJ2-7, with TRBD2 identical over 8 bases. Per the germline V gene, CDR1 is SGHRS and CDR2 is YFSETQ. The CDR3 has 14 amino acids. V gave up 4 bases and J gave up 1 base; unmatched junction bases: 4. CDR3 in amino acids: CASSQTGGSYEQYF. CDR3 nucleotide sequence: TGCGCCAGCAGCCAAACGGGGGGGTCCTACGAGCAGTACTTC.

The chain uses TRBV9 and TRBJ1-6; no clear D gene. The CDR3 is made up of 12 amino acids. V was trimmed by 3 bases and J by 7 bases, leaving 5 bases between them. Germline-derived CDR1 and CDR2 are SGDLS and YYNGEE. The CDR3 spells CASSGANSPLHF. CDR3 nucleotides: TGTGCCAGCAGCGGAGCCAATTCACCCCTCCACTTT.

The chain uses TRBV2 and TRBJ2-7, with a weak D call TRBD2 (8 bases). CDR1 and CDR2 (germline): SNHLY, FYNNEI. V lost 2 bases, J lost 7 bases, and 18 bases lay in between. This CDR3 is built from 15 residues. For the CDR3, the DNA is TGTGCCAGCAGTGAAACAGGGGCCTCTAGCGGGGAGCAGTACTTC. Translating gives CASSETGASSGEQYF.

The CDR3 spells CASGRQVRGETEAFF. The CDR3 nucleotides are TGTGCCAGTGGGCGACAGGTCCGAGGGGAGACTGAAGCTTTCTTT. The chain recombines TRBV19 with TRBJ1-1; a weak D match, TRBD1 (6 bases). Trimming shortened V by 8 bases and J by 5 bases, and 21 bases separated the two germline ends. The CDR3 has 15 amino acids. Germline lookup yields CDR1 LNHDA and CDR2 SQIVND (reference sequence).

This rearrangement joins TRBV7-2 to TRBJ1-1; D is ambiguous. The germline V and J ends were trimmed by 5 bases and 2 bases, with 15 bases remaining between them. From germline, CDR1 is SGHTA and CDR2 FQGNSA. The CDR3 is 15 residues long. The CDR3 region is CASSPQVLGNTEAFF. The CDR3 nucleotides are TGTGCCAGCAGCCCGCAGGTCCTCGGAAACACTGAAGCTTTCTTT.

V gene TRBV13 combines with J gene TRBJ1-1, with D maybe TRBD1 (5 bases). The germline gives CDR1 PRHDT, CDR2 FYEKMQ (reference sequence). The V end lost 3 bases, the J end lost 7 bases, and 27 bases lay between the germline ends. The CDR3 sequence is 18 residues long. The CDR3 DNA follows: TGTGCCAGCAGCTTTTCCGGACGTGGTGCTGGGGCCTTTCATGAAGCTTTCTTT. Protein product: CASSFSGRGAGAFHEAFF.

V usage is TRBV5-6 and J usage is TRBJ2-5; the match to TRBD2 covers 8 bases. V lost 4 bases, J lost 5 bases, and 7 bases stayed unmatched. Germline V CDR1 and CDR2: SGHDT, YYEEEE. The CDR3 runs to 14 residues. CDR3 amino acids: CASSPGGAGETQYF. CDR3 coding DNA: TGTGCCAGCAGCCCCGGGGGGGCCGGGGAGACCCAGTACTTC.

CDR3 DNA: TGTGCCAGCTGGACAGGCACAGATACGCAGTATTTT. Encoded protein: CASWTGTDTQYF. This chain connects TRBV12-3 or TRBV12-4 to TRBJ2-3; D perhaps matches TRBD1 (6 bases). The CDR3 contains 12 residues. Trimming cost V 8 bases and J 1 base, with 7 bases left between them.

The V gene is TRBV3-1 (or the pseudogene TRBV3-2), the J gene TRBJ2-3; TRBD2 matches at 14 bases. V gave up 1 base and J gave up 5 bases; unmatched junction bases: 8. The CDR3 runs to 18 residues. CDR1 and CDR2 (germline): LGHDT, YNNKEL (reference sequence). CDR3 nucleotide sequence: TGTGCCAGCAGCCAAGGAAGACTAGCGGGGGGGCGTATAGATACGCAGTATTTT. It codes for CASSQGRLAGGRIDTQYF.

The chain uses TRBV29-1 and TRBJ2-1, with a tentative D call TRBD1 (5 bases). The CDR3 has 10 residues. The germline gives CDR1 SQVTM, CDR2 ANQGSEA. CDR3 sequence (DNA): TGCGGCGGCCAAGGGGATGAGCAGTTCTTC. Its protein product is CGGQGDEQFF.

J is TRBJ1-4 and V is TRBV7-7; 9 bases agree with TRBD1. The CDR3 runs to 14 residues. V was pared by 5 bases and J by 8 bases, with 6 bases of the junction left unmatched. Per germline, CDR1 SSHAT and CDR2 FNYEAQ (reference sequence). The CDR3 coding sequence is TGTGCCAGCAGCCCAACCGGGACAGGGGAAAAACTGTTTTTT. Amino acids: CASSPTGTGEKLFF.

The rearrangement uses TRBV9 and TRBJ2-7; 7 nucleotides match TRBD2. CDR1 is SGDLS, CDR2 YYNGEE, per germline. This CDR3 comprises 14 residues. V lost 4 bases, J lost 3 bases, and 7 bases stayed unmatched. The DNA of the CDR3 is TGTGCCAGCAGCTTAACTAGCGCGAGCTACGAGCAGTACTTC. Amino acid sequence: CASSLTSASYEQYF.

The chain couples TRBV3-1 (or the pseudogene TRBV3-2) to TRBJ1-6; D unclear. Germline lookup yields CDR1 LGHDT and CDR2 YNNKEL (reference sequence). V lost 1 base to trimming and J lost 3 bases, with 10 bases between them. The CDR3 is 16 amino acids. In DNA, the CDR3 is TGTGCCAGCAGCCAAGCGGGAGGTGGCTATAATTCACCCCTCCACTTT. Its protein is CASSQAGGGYNSPLHF.

CDR3 sequence: CASSSVIPNEKLFF. DNA of the CDR3: TGTGCCAGCAGCTCAGTAATTCCTAATGAAAAACTGTTTTTT. This sequence joins TRBV7-9 and TRBJ1-4, with no clear D. Looked up from germline, CDR1 is SEHNR and CDR2 is FQNEAQ (reference sequence). Trimming cost V 4 bases and J 3 bases, with 9 bases left between them. This CDR3 has 14 residues.

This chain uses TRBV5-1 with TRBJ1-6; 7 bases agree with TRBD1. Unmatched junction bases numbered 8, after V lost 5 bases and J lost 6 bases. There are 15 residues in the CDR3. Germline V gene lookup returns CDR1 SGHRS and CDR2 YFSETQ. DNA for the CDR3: TGCGCCAGCAGTGCCGCAGGGGGAGGTAATTCACCCCTCCACTTT. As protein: CASSAAGGGNSPLHF.

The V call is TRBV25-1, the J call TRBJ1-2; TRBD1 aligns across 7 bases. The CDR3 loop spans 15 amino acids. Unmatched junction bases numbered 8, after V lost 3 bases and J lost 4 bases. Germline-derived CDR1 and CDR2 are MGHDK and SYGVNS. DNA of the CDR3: TGTGCCAGCAGTGACCCGAGGACAGGATTCTATGGCTACACCTTC. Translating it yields CASSDPRTGFYGYTF.

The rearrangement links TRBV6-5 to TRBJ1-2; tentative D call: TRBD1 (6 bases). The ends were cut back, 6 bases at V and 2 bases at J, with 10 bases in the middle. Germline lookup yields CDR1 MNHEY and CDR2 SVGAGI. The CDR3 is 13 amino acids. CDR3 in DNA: TGTGCCAGCAGGAACAGGGAGAACTATGGCTACACCTTC. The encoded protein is CASRNRENYGYTF.

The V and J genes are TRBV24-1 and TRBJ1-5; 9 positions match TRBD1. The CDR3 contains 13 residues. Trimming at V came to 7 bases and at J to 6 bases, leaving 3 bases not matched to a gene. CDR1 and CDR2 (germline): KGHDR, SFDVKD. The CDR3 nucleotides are TGTGCCACCAGCGGGACAGGGACTCAGCCCCAGCATTTT. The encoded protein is CATSGTGTQPQHF.

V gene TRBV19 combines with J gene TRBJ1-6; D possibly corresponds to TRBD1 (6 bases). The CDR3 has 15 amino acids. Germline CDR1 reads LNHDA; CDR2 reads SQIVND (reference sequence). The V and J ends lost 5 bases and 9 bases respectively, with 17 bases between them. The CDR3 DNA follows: TGTGCCAGTAGTTTTGAACAGGGCGGAAGTTCACCCCTCCACTTT. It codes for CASSFEQGGSSPLHF.

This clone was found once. CDR3 in DNA: TGTGCCTCTGGGGACAGGGCTATCCAAGAGACCCAGTACTTC. This sequence encodes CASGDRAIQETQYF. The chain carries TRBV27 and TRBJ2-5; 9 positions agree with TRBD1. The CDR3 has 14 amino acids. CDR1 is MNHEY, CDR2 SMNVEV, per germline (reference sequence). V was clipped by 11 bases and J by 1 base; unmatched bases: 8.